Listed below are T cell receptor beta chains from one sample, sequenced in a study of CD8+ T cells in alopecia areata. Assay: immunoSEQ multiplex PCR; the TCRdb copy retains only in-frame clones and omits some. The sample lists about 190,000 clones, around 56% occurring once. The starting material was CD4+ T cells sorted from blood, obtained at week 4, from a patient treated with tofacitinib. All receptors come from a human donor with alopecia areata. Both conserved end residues are part of each CDR3. Fields, in order: clone size, V gene, J gene, D gene, CDR3 protein, CDR3 DNA. D genes are given only for firm matches. Part of the rows lack a size; the others show once, few, many or a class for expanded clones.

>NA|TRBV5-1|TRBJ2-1|NA
CASSLDPPNEQFF
TGCGCCAGCAGCTTGGACCCTCCCAATGAGCAGTTCTTC
>NA|TRBV7-3|TRBJ2-2|NA
CASSLVLAAGELFF
TGTGCCAGCAGCTTAGTATTAGCGGCCGGGGAGCTGTTTTTT
>few|TRBV29-1|TRBJ2-3|TRBD2
CSAERETDTQYF
TGCAGCGCCGAGCGGGAGACAGATACGCAGTATTTT
>NA|TRBV5-6|TRBJ2-4|NA
CASSVRNIQYF
TGTGCCAGCAGCGTTCGAAACATTCAGTACTTC
>NA|TRBV25-1|TRBJ2-7|NA
CASSPGLTPYEQYF
TGTGCCAGCAGTCCCGGTCTAACACCCTACGAGCAGTACTTC
>once|TRBV27|TRBJ2-1|NA
CASSLWGASYNEQFF
TGTGCCAGCAGTTTGTGGGGGGCGAGTTACAATGAGCAGTTCTTC
>NA|TRBV7-3|TRBJ2-6|TRBD1
CASSSTGAISSGANVLTF
TGTGCCAGCAGCTCGACAGGGGCGATAAGCTCTGGGGCCAACGTCCTGACTTTC
>NA|TRBV7-3|TRBJ2-3|NA
CASSLGNVGTDTQYF
TGTGCCAGCAGCTTAGGGAATGTGGGCACAGATACGCAGTATTTT
>NA|TRBV5-4|TRBJ1-1|NA
CAQAGENTEAFF
TGTGCCCAGGCGGGGGAGAACACTGAAGCTTTCTTT
>few|TRBV9|TRBJ2-3|NA
CASSAGRSISTDTQYF
TGTGCCAGCAGTGCTGGGAGGAGTATTAGCACAGATACGCAGTATTTT
>NA|TRBV2|TRBJ2-1|NA
CASRSALSYNEQFF
TGTGCCAGCAGGTCAGCCCTTTCCTACAATGAGCAGTTCTTC
>NA|TRBV30|TRBJ1-1|TRBD1
CATTYRGLNTEAFF
TGTGCCACTACGTACAGGGGCCTCAACACTGAAGCTTTCTTT
>once|TRBV11-2|TRBJ2-7|TRBD1
CASSLRTGDLGYEQYF
TGTGCCAGCAGCTTGCGGACAGGGGACTTGGGCTACGAGCAGTACTTC
>NA|TRBV4-1|TRBJ1-5|NA
CASSQDRGGDQPQHF
TGCGCCAGCAGCCAAGATCGGGGAGGGGATCAGCCCCAGCATTTT
>NA|TRBV27|TRBJ2-1|NA
CASTPKSGSGYNEQFF
TGTGCCAGCACACCAAAGAGTGGGAGTGGGTACAATGAGCAGTTCTTC
>once|TRBV29-1|TRBJ2-7|NA
CSVDGGSSYEQYF
TGCAGCGTTGACGGGGGTAGCTCCTACGAGCAGTACTTC
>NA|TRBV5-4|TRBJ2-2|TRBD2
CASTPGALAGGTGELFF
TGTGCCAGCACCCCCGGTGCCCTAGCGGGAGGCACCGGGGAGCTGTTTTTT
>NA|TRBV7-3|TRBJ1-1|NA
CASSPSVKSEAFF
TGTGCCAGCAGCCCCTCGGTCAAATCTGAAGCTTTCTTT
>few|TRBV29-1|TRBJ2-6|NA
CSGRDSGANVLTF
TGCAGCGGACGGGACTCTGGGGCCAACGTCCTGACTTTC
>NA|TRBV2|TRBJ2-7|TRBD1
CASSRDRATYEQYF
TGTGCCAGCAGTCGTGACAGGGCTACCTACGAGCAGTACTTC
>once|TRBV4-2|TRBJ2-7|TRBD2
CASSQDPGLAGREQYF
TGTGCCAGCAGCCAGGATCCGGGACTAGCGGGTCGCGAGCAGTACTTC
>NA|TRBV29-1|TRBJ1-1|TRBD1
CSVGQGALGTEAFF
TGCAGCGTGGGACAGGGGGCTTTGGGCACTGAAGCTTTCTTT
>NA|TRBV28|TRBJ2-7|TRBD1
CASSTRQGSYEQYF
TGTGCCAGCAGTACGAGACAGGGGTCCTACGAGCAGTACTTC
>NA|TRBV4-2|TRBJ2-7|TRBD2
CASSHSQAGAQIEQYF
TGTGCCAGCAGCCATTCCCAAGCGGGAGCTCAGATCGAGCAGTACTTC
>few|TRBV29-1|TRBJ1-1|NA
CSVEDRPANTEAFF
TGCAGCGTTGAAGATCGACCTGCGAACACTGAAGCTTTCTTT
>NA|TRBV30|TRBJ2-5|NA
CAWRTKETQYF
TGTGCCTGGAGGACCAAAGAGACCCAGTACTTC
>NA|TRBV4-3|TRBJ2-3|NA
CASSQDGWGTDTQYF
TGCGCCAGCAGCCAAGATGGCTGGGGCACAGATACGCAGTATTTT
>NA|TRBV6-1|TRBJ2-2|TRBD2
CASSVQGGIDTGELFF
TGTGCCAGCAGTGTTCAGGGAGGGATCGACACCGGGGAGCTGTTTTTT
>NA|TRBV7-9|TRBJ1-2|NA
CASSLGVAREDYGYTF
TGTGCCAGCAGCTTAGGTGTGGCCAGGGAGGACTATGGCTACACCTTC
>NA|TRBV4-2|TRBJ2-3|NA
CASSQGSSSTDTQYF
TGTGCCAGCAGCCAAGGTTCGTCTAGCACAGATACGCAGTATTTT
>NA|TRBV30|TRBJ2-7|NA
CAWSVRGSGSYEQYF
TGTGCCTGGAGTGTGCGCGGAAGTGGCTCCTACGAGCAGTACTTC
>NA|TRBV11-2|TRBJ2-3|TRBD2
CASSRGRPATDTQYF
TGTGCCAGCAGCCGCGGGAGACCTGCCACAGATACGCAGTATTTT
>NA|TRBV2|TRBJ2-7|NA
CASQWQNYEQYF
TGTGCCAGTCAGTGGCAGAACTACGAGCAGTACTTC
>few|TRBV28|TRBJ1-2|NA
CASSLGGSYYGYTF
TGTGCCAGCAGTTTGGGAGGGTCCTACTATGGCTACACCTTC